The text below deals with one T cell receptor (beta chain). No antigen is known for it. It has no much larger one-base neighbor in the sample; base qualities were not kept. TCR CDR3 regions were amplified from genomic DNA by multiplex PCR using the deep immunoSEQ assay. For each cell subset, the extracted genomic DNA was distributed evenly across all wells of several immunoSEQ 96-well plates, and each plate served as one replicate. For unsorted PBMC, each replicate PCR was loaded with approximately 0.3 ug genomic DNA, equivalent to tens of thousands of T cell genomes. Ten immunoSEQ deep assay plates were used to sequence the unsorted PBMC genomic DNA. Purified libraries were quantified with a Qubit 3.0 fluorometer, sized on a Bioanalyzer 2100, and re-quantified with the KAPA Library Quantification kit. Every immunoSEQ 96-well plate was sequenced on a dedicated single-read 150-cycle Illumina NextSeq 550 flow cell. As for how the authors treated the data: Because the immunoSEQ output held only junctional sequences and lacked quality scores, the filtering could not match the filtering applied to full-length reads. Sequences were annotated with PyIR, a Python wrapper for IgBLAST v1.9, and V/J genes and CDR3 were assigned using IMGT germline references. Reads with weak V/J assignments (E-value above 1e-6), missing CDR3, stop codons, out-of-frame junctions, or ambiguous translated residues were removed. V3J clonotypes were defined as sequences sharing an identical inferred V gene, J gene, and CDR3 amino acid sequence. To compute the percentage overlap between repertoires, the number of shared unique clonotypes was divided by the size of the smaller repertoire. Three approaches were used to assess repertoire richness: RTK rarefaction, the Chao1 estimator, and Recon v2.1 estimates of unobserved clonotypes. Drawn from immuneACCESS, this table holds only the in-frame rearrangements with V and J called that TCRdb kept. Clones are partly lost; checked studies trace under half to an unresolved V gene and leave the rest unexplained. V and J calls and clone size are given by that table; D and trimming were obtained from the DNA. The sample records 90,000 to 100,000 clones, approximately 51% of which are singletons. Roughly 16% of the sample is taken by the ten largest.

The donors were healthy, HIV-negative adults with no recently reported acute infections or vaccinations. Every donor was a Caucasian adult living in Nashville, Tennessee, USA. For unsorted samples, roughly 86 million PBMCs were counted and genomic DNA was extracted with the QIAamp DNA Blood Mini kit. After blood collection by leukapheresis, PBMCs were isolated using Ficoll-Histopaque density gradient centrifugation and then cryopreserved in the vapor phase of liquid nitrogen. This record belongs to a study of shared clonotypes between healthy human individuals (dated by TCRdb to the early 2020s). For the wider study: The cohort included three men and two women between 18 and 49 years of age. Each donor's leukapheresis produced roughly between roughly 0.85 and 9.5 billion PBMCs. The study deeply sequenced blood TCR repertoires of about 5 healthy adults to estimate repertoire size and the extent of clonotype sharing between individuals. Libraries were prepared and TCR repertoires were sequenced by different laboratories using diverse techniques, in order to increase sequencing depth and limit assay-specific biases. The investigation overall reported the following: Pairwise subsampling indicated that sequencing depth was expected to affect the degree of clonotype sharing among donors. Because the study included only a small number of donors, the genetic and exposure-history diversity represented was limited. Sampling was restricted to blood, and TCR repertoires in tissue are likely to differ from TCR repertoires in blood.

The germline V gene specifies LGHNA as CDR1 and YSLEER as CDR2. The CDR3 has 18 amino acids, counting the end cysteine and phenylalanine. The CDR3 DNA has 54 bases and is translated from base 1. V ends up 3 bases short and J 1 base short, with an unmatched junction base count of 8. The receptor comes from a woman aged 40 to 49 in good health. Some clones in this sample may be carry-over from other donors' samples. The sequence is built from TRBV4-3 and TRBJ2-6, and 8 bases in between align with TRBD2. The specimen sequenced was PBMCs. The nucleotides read TGCGCCAGCAGCCAGTCGTGGAGCGGGAGTTCTGGGGCCAACGTCCTGACTTTC. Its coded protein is CASSQSWSGSSGANVLTF.